These 9 T cell receptor beta chains share one sample of origin, sequenced in a study of blood T cell repertoires in COVID-19. Here immunoSEQ multiplex PCR was the method, and the copy in TCRdb shows in-frame clones only, minus some. This sample yields 86,000 or so clones, of which 82% are seen a single time; 1.2% belongs to the top ten. The sequenced sample consisted of peripheral blood. These receptors all come from a woman older than 75 with acute or convalescent COVID-19.

The rearrangement uses TRBV13 and TRBJ1-2; 7 bases align to TRBD1. The germline V gene has CDR1 PRHDT and CDR2 FYEKMQ (reference sequence). V shed 7 bases and J 1 base; nucleotides not matched to a gene: 9. The CDR3 has 15 amino acids. The CDR3 here is CASTRRDSVNYGYTF. The CDR3 coding sequence is TGTGCCAGCACCCGTCGGGACAGCGTTAACTATGGCTACACCTTC.

This clone was seen more than once but under ten times. V gene TRBV6-4 combines with J gene TRBJ2-3, with a possible D match to TRBD2 (6 bases). This CDR3 has 15 residues. V lost 3 bases to trimming and J lost 0 bases, with 10 bases between them. Per the germline V gene, CDR1 is MRHNA and CDR2 is SNTAGT. CDR3 in amino acids: CASSEVGGSTDTQYF. CDR3 nucleotide sequence: TGTGCCAGCAGTGAGGTGGGGGGTAGCACAGATACGCAGTATTTT.

Notes on this clone: A junction end diverges from the germline sequence, so it may reflect a read error. The V call is TRBV25-1, the J call TRBJ1-1, with D hard to call. Germline V gives CDR1 MGHDK, CDR2 SYGVNS. There are 14 residues in the CDR3. The CDR3 reads CASSEYPGNSEAFF. The CDR3 nucleotides read TGTGCCAGCAGTGAATATCCGGGGAACTCTGAAGCTTTCTTT.

This clone was recorded only once. The chain employs TRBV5-4 and TRBJ1-1, with TRBD1 matching 7 bases. V shed 0 bases and J 11 bases; nucleotides not matched to a gene: 16. Per germline, CDR1 SGHNT and CDR2 YYREEE (reference sequence). The CDR3 is 16 amino acids. The CDR3 sequence: CASSLVVRGTVRGAFF. In DNA form, the CDR3 reads TGTGCCAGCAGCTTGGTAGTACGGGGGACAGTCAGGGGTGCTTTCTTT.

J is TRBJ2-3 and V is TRBV4-1; 10 nucleotides agree with TRBD1. The germline CDR1 and CDR2 sequences are MGHRA and YSYEKL. The CDR3 is 18 amino acids. V shed 1 base and J 1 base; nucleotides not matched to a gene: 8. CDR3 loop: CASSQGGWDRGGTDTQYF. CDR3 coding DNA: TGCGCCAGCAGCCAAGGGGGGTGGGACAGGGGCGGCACAGATACGCAGTATTTT.

J is TRBJ2-7 and V is TRBV28; no clear D gene. Per germline, CDR1 MDHEN and CDR2 SYDVKM. Trimming pared 5 bases from V and 3 bases from J, leaving 8 bases between. CDR3 length equals 12 residues. The CDR3 sequence: CASSLINYEQYF. CDR3 nucleotide sequence: TGTGCCAGCAGTCTAATAAACTACGAGCAGTACTTC.

The chain carries TRBV27 and TRBJ2-2; a weak D match, TRBD1 (7 bases). Germline CDR1 and CDR2: MNHEY and SMNVEV (reference sequence). Trimming shortened V by 7 bases and J by 0 bases, and 12 bases separated the two germline ends. There are 15 residues in the CDR3. CDR3 in amino acids: CASTSGGPNTGELFF. The DNA of the CDR3 is TGTGCCAGCACCTCAGGGGGGCCGAACACCGGGGAGCTGTTTTTT.

The V gene is TRBV3-1 (or the pseudogene TRBV3-2), the J gene TRBJ2-6; TRBD1 agrees at 8 bases. Germline assignment: CDR1 LGHDT and CDR2 YNNKEL (reference sequence). The V segment lost 4 bases and the J segment 0 bases; nucleotides outside the gene matches: 11. The CDR3 has 19 residues. CDR3 in amino acids: CASSPTPTGAISGANVLTF. The CDR3 nucleotides read TGTGCCAGCAGCCCTACCCCGACAGGGGCGATCTCTGGGGCCAACGTCCTGACTTTC.

This clone was seen a few times. The CDR3 region has the DNA TGTGCCAGCAGCTCCAGACAGGGTCTACAGCCCCAGCATTTT. Translated, it gives CASSSRQGLQPQHF. The genes are TRBV5-6 and TRBJ1-5; TRBD1 matches 7 bases. The junction had 7 bases not matched to a gene; V was cut back by 3 bases and J by 7 bases. The CDR3 has 14 residues. The germline V gene encodes CDR1 SGHDT and CDR2 YYEEEE.